The 18 T cell receptor beta chains listed next were all sequenced from one sample in a study of OX40 agonist ivuxolimab in advanced cancers. Library generation was performed with the immunoSEQ multiplex PCR assay. Sourced from immuneACCESS, this table was stored by TCRdb with only in-frame sequences that have V and J called. A share of the clones is absent; for the studies checked, an unresolved V gene accounts for under half, and the remainder has no known explanation. The sample table shows approximately 60,000 clones, and under 85% are seen once. The biggest ten clones account for 3.1% of the sample. This sample comprised CD4+ or CD8+ T cells sorted from blood, obtained in a trial of the OX40 agonist ivuxolimab. These receptors were collected from an adult with an advanced solid tumor such as melanoma, head and neck, liver or kidney cancer.

This chain connects TRBV6-5 to TRBJ1-5; D not resolved. This CDR3 spans 13 amino acids. CDR1 is MNHEY, CDR2 SVGAGI, per germline. Trimming took 5 bases from V and 3 from J, leaving 8 bases between them. CDR3: CASSQDYNQPQHF. The CDR3 DNA reads TGTGCCAGCAGTCAGGACTACAATCAGCCCCAGCATTTT.

This chain uses TRBV7-2 with TRBJ1-1; D possibly corresponds to TRBD1 (6 bases). The germline V gene has CDR1 SGHTA and CDR2 FQGNSA. The CDR3 contains 16 residues. V was pared by 0 bases and J by 7 bases, with 18 bases between. CDR3 sequence: CASSLAAMGARGEAFF. As DNA, the CDR3 is TGTGCCAGCAGCTTAGCGGCCATGGGGGCGCGAGGTGAAGCTTTCTTT.

CDR3 DNA sequence: TGTGCCACCAACCGCGGGGACACCACCGGGGAGCTGTTTTTT. Amino acids: CATNRGDTTGELFF. This chain uses TRBV6-5 with TRBJ2-2; possibly TRBD1 or TRBD2 for D (6 bases each). V was trimmed by 10 bases and J by 4 bases, leaving 16 bases between them. The germline CDR1 and CDR2 sequences are MNHEY and SVGAGI. The CDR3 length is 14 residues.

The chain employs TRBV5-8 and TRBJ2-5, with unresolved D. Trimming took 2 bases from V and 5 from J, leaving 13 bases between them. The V gene's germline CDR1 is SGHTS and CDR2 YDEGEE. The CDR3 is 14 amino acids. The CDR3 DNA reads as TGTGCCAGCAGCTTCGGTTCTCGCTTGGAGACCCAGTACTTC. It is translated as CASSFGSRLETQYF.

The CDR3 DNA is TGTGCCACCAGCAGAGATGGCCGGGGTACTGAAGCTTTCTTT. Translated: CATSRDGRGTEAFF. The chain uses TRBV15 and TRBJ1-1; no clear D gene. V was clipped by 0 bases and J by 5 bases, with 10 bases between them. CDR1 is LNHNV, CDR2 YYDKDF, per germline (reference sequence). CDR3 length: 14 residues.

CDR3 protein: CASSERQGPYGYTF. The CDR3, as DNA: TGTGCCAGCAGTGAGCGGCAGGGACCCTATGGCTACACCTTC. This chain links TRBV6-1 with TRBJ1-2, with D possibly TRBD1 on 5 matching bases. V was shortened by 3 bases and J by 4 bases, with 12 bases between the two germline ends. The CDR3 runs to 14 residues. Germline CDR1 reads MNHNS; CDR2 reads SASEGT.

The chain links TRBV5-1 to TRBJ2-7, with 9 nucleotides matching TRBD1. The CDR3 contains 14 residues. The germline gives CDR1 SGHRS, CDR2 YFSETQ. Losses at the gene ends were 3 bases for V and 0 bases for J; bases not matched to a gene: 1. CDR3 in DNA: TGCGCCAGCAGCTGGACAGGGGACTCCTACGAGCAGTACTTC. Encoded protein: CASSWTGDSYEQYF.

The chain links TRBV6-1 to TRBJ2-5; D is uncertain. V lost 7 bases, J lost 3 bases, and 12 bases lay in between. The CDR3 is 13 residues long. Germline V gene sequence: CDR1 MNHNS, CDR2 SASEGT. Here the CDR3 DNA reads TGTGCCAGCATGGAAAACGGTAAAGAGACCCAGTACTTC. Protein product: CASMENGKETQYF.

The chain employs TRBV29-1 and TRBJ2-7; a possible D gene is TRBD2 (6 bases). V was trimmed by 7 bases and J by 0 bases, leaving 16 bases between them. Looked up from germline, CDR1 is SQVTM and CDR2 is ANQGSEA. This CDR3 contains 14 residues. The CDR3 protein is CSAAKGLHSYEQYF. DNA for the CDR3: TGCAGCGCCGCCAAGGGACTCCACTCCTACGAGCAGTACTTC.

The rearrangement joins TRBV28 to TRBJ1-2; D is undetermined. V lost 4 bases and J 2 bases, leaving 11 bases between the germline ends. The germline V gene encodes CDR1 MDHEN and CDR2 SYDVKM. This CDR3 has 14 residues. CDR3 sequence reads: CASSSSPLNYGYTF. The CDR3 DNA is TGTGCCAGCAGTTCGTCTCCCCTAAACTATGGCTACACCTTC.

The J gene is TRBJ1-1, the V gene TRBV11-2; weak D call: TRBD1 (6 bases). V was trimmed by 4 bases and J by 4 bases, leaving 16 bases between them. CDR3 length equals 15 residues. Germline-derived CDR1 and CDR2 are SGHAT and FQNNGV. CDR3 DNA: TGTGCCAGCAGCTCGAACCCACAGGGCGGCACTGAAGCTTTCTTT. Amino acids: CASSSNPQGGTEAFF.

The chain employs TRBV28 and TRBJ2-1; no reliable D call. Trimming took off 5 bases at V and 1 base at J, with 12 bases between the two ends. Germline V gene data show CDR1 as MDHEN and CDR2 as SYDVKM. CDR3 size: 15 residues. CDR3 residues: CASSPSLRSYNEQFF. The CDR3 coding sequence is TGTGCCAGCAGTCCATCCCTGAGGTCCTACAATGAGCAGTTCTTC.

This chain joins TRBV6-5 and TRBJ1-6; D is uncertain. V was cut by 5 bases and J by 9 bases, with 8 bases left in between. Germline V gene sequence: CDR1 MNHEY, CDR2 SVGAGI. The CDR3 contains 12 residues. The DNA of the CDR3 is TGTGCCAGCAGTAACCCGGGTTCACCCCTCCACTTT. It translates to CASSNPGSPLHF.

The chain couples TRBV14 to TRBJ1-2; D is uncertain. Trimming shortened V by 2 bases and J by 7 bases, and 11 bases separated the two germline ends. This CDR3 spans 13 amino acids. Germline V gene data show CDR1 as SGHDN and CDR2 as FVKESK. The chain's CDR3 is CASSQQFLLGYTF. Here the CDR3 DNA reads TGTGCCAGCAGCCAACAGTTTTTGCTTGGCTACACCTTC.

The V call is TRBV6-1, the J call TRBJ1-3; 7 nucleotides agree with TRBD1. V shed 7 bases, J shed 3 bases, and the junction held 3 bases outside the gene matches. Germline lookup yields CDR1 MNHNS and CDR2 SASEGT. The CDR3 is 13 residues long. The CDR3 DNA reads as TGTGCCAGCATGAACAGGGGTGGAAACACCATATATTTT. This codes for CASMNRGGNTIYF.

This clone was seen more than once but under ten times. The CDR3 loop is CASSYGGQPQHF. For the CDR3, the DNA is TGTGCCAGTAGTTACGGGGGTCAGCCCCAGCATTTT. The chain joins TRBV19 to TRBJ1-5; possibly TRBD1 for D (5 bases). V was pared by 5 bases and J by 6 bases, with 8 bases between. The CDR3 extends over 12 amino acids. Germline V gene lookup returns CDR1 LNHDA and CDR2 SQIVND (reference sequence). The full variable domain, rest sourced from reference TRBV19 and TRBJ1-5, is DGGITQSPKYLFRKEGQNVTLSCEQNLNHDAMYWYRQDPGQGLRLIYYSQIVNDFQKGDIAEGYSVSREKKESFPLTVTSAQKNPTAFYLCASSYGGQPQHFGDGTRLSIL.

This clone was seen only once. V usage is TRBV5-1 and J usage is TRBJ2-3; D may be TRBD2 (5 bases). The CDR3 has 15 residues. Trimming stripped 5 bases from V and 2 bases from J, with 15 bases between. Germline V gene sequence: CDR1 SGHRS, CDR2 YFSETQ. The CDR3 DNA follows: TGCGCCAGCAGGCCCGGGAACTTGGTCACAGATACGCAGTATTTT. Translating gives CASRPGNLVTDTQYF.

The chain uses TRBV11-2 and TRBJ1-3, with D uncertain. Germline CDR1 is SGHAT and CDR2 is FQNNGV. The V end lost 7 bases, the J end lost 0 bases, and 13 bases lay between the germline ends. The CDR3 length is 15 residues. CDR3 sequence: CASNVRTASGNTIYF. DNA for the CDR3: TGTGCCAGCAACGTACGGACGGCCTCTGGAAACACCATATATTTT.